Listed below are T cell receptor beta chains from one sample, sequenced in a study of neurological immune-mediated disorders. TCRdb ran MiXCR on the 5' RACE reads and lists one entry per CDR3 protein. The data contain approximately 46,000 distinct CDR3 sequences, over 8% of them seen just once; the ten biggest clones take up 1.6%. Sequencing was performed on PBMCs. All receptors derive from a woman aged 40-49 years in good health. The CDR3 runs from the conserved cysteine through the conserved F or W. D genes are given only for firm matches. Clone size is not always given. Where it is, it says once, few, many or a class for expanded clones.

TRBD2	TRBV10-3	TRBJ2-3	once	CAISIERGGGDTQYF	TGTGCCATCAGCATCGAGCGGGGGGGCGGAGATACACAGTATTTT
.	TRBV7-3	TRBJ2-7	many	CASSLGHRTKNEQYF	TGTGCCAGCAGCCTGGGACACCGTACGAAGAACGAGCAGTACTTC
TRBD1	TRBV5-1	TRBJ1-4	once	CVSSLRQGEGEKLFF	TGCGTCAGCAGCTTACGACAGGGAGAAGGTGAAAAACTCTTTTTT
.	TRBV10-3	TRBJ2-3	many	CATLLGNTQYF	TGTGCCACCCTATTAGGAAATACGCAGTATTTT
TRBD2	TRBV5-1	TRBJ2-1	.	CASLRIEGGPGNEQFF	TGCGCCAGCCTAAGGATTGAGGGAGGGCCGGGCAATGAGCAGTTCTTC
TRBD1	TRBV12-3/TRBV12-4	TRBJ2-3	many	CASSFWQGAITDTQYF	TGTGCCAGCAGTTTCTGGCAGGGGGCCATCACAGATACGCAGTATTTT
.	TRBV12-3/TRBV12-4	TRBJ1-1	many	CASSSGPLNTEAFF	TGTGCCAGCAGTTCCGGACCCCTGAACACTGAAGCTTTCTTT
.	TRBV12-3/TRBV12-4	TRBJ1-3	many	CASSVGPASGNTIYF	TGTGCCAGCAGTGTTGGGCCGGCCTCTGGAAACACCATATATTTT
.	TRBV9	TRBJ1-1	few	CASSAYENTEAFF	TGTGCCAGCAGCGCATATGAAAACACTGAAGCTTTCTTT
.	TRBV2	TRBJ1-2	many	CASSEQGTGYGYTF	TGTGCCAGCAGTGAACAGGGTACGGGCTATGGCTACACCTTC
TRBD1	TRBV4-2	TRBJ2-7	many	CASSQEGTALYEQYF	TGTGCCAGCAGCCAAGAAGGGACAGCGCTGTACGAGCAGTACTTC
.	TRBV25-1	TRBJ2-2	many	CASSALDSGELFF	TGTGCCAGCAGTGCATTGGACAGCGGGGAGCTGTTTTTT
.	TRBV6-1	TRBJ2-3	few	CASSERGRGKDTQYF	TGTGCCAGCAGTGAGAGAGGCAGGGGAAAAGATACGCAGTATTTT
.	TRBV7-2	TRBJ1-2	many	CASSLSFGGYTF	TGTGCCAGCAGCTTATCCTTCGGTGGCTACACCTTC
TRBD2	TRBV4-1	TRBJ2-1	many	CASSQEGTSGTNEQFF	TGCGCCAGCAGCCAAGAGGGGACTAGCGGGACTAATGAGCAGTTCTTC
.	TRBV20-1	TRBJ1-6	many	CSARGGPTSSPLHF	TGCAGTGCTAGAGGGGGCCCCACTTCCTCACCCCTCCACTTT